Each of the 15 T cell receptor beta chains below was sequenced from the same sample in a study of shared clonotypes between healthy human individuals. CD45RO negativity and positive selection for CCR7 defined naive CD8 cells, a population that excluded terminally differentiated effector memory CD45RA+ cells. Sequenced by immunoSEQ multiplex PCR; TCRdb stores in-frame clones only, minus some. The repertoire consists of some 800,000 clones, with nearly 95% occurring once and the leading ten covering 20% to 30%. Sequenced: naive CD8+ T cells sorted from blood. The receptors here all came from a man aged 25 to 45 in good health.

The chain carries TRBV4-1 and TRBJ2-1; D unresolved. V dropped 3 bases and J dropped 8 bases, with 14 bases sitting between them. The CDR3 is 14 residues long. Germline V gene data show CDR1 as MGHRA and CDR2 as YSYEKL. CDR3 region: CASSHSYHEDEQFF. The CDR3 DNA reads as TGCGCCAGCAGCCATTCATACCACGAGGATGAGCAGTTCTTC.

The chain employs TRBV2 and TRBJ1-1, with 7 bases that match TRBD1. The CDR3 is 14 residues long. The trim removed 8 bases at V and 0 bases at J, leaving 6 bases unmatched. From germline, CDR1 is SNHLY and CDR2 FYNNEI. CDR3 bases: TGTGCCAGCGTGTCGGGACAGTTGAACACTGAAGCTTTCTTT. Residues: CASVSGQLNTEAFF. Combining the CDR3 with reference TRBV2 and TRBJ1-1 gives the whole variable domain EPEVTQTPSHQVTQMGQEVILRCVPISNHLYFYWYRQILGQKVEFLVSFYNNEISEKSEIFDDQFSVERPDGSNFTLKIRSTKLEDSAMYFCASVSGQLNTEAFFGQGTRLTVV.

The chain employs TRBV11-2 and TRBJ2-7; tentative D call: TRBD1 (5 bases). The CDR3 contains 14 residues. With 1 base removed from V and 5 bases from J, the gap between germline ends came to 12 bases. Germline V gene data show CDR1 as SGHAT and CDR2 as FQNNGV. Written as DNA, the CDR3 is TGTGCCAGCAGCTTAGTGCAGGACAAAAACGAGCAGTACTTC. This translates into CASSLVQDKNEQYF.

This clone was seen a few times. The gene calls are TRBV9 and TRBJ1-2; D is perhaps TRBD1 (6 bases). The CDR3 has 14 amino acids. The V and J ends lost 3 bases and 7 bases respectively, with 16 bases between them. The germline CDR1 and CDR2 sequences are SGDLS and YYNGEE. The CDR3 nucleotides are TGTGCCAGCAGCGCTGGGGGCAGCCGCCTTGGCTACACCTTC. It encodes CASSAGGSRLGYTF. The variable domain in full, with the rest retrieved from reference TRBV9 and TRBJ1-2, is DSGVTQTPKHLITATGQRVTLRCSPRSGDLSVYWYQQSLDQGLQFLIQYYNGEERAKGNILERFSAQQFPDLHSELNLSSLELGDSALYFCASSAGGSRLGYTFGSGTRLTVV.

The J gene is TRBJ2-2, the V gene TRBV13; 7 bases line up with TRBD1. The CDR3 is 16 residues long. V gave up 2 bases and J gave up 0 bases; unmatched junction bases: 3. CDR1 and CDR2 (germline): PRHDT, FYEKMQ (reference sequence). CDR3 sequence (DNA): TGTGCCAGCAGCTTACTGCAGGGGGCGAACACCGGGGAGCTGTTTTTT. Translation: CASSLLQGANTGELFF.

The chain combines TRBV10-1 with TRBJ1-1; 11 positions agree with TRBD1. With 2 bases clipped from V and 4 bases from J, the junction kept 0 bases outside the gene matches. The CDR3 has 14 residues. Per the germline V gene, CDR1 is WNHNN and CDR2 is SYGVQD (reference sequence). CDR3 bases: TGCGCCAGCAGTGAGGGGACAGGGGGCACTGAAGCTTTCTTT. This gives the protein CASSEGTGGTEAFF.

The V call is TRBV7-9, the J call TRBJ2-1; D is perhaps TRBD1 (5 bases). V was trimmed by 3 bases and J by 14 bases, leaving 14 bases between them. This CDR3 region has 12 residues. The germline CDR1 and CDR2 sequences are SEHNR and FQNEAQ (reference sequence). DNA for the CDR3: TGTGCCAGCAGCTTCTTAGGACACAGTAAGTTCTTC. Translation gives CASSFLGHSKFF.

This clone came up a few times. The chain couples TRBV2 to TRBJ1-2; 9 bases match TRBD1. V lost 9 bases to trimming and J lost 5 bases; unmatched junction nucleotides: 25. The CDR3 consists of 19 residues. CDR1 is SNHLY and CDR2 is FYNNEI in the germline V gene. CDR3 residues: CARKGEMVRTGDFWYGYTF. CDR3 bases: TGTGCCAGAAAGGGAGAGATGGTCCGGACAGGGGATTTTTGGTATGGCTACACCTTC.

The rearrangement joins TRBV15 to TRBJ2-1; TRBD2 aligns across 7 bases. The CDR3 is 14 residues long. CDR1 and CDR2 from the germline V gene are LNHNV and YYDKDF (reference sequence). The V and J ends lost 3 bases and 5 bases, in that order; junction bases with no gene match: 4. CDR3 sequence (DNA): TGTGCCACCAGCAGGGATCTAGCGGACAATGAGCAGTTCTTC. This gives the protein CATSRDLADNEQFF.

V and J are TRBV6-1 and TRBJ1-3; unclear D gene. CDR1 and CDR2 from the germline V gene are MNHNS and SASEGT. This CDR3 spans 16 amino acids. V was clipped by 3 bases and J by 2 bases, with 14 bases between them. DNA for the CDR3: TGTGCCAGCAGTGAGGGATCCGGACCGACTGGAAACACCATATATTTT. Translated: CASSEGSGPTGNTIYF.

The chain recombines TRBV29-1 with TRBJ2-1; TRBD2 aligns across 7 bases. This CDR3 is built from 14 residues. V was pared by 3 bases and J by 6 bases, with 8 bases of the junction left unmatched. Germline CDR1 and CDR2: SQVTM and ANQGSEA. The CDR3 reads CSVDGDYNFNEQFF. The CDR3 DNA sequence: TGCAGCGTTGACGGGGACTACAATTTCAATGAGCAGTTCTTC.

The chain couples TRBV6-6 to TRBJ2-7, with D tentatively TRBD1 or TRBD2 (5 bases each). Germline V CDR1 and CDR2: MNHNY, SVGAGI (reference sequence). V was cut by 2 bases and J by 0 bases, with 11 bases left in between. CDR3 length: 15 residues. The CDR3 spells CASSYGGPASYEQYF. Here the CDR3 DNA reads TGTGCCAGCAGTTACGGGGGTCCCGCCTCCTACGAGCAGTACTTC.

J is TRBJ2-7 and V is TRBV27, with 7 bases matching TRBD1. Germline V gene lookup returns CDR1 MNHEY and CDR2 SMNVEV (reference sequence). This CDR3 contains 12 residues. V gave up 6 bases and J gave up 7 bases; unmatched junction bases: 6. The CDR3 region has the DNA TGTGCCAGCAGGGAAGGGGGCGGTGAGCAGTACTTC. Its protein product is CASREGGGEQYF.

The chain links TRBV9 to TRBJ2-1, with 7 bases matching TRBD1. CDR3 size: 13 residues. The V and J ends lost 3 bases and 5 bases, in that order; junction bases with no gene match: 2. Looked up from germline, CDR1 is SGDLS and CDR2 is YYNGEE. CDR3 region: CASSATGNNEQFF. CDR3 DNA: TGTGCCAGCAGCGCGACAGGGAACAATGAGCAGTTCTTC.

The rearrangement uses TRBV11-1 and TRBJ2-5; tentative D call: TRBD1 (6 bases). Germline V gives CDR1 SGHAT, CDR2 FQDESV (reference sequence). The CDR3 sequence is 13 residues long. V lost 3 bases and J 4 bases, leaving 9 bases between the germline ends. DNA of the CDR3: TGTGCCAGCAGCTTGCGAGGGGGAGAGACCCAGTACTTC. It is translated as CASSLRGGETQYF.